This T cell receptor (beta chain) was recorded in a study of T cell responses to AZD1222 COVID-19 vaccine listed by TCRdb under 2021. Study-level background: AZD1222 recipients given second doses at about 4 weeks or at about 12 weeks were pooled, since spike-specific TCR depth and breadth were not found to differ between the two schedules. A total of just over 230 trial participants underwent TCR sequencing, of whom about 210 had received two doses of AZD1222 and around 25 had received two doses of the MenACWY control vaccine. Trial participants were enrolled by age into subgroups of 18-55, 56-69 and 70-plus years, and around 150, 29 and 61 TCR-sequenced participants, respectively, were included in these subgroups.

General conclusions and limits of the study: CD4 TCRs associated with the vaccine covered the entire spike protein, and the dominant responses were in regions 160-218 and 743-854. Spike-specific TCR breadth and depth rose significantly after two AZD1222 doses compared with day 0 and with MenACWY recipients. Epitopes outside the regions mutated in the B.1.351 and B.1.1.7 variants were reportedly recognized by nearly half of the unique spike-specific TCRs. Most participants were white British and females outnumbered males, and the authors suggested that clonal diversity may have been underestimated. In the small 56-69-year group, the increase in depth fell short of significance, most likely because of low power. No day 14 peak-response samples were available, so repertoires were characterized only after the peak T cell response. Only five to seven AZD1222 recipients were SARS-CoV-2 seropositive at baseline, limiting conclusions about previously exposed vaccinees.

V is pared back by 3 bases and J by 0 bases, with 8 bases lying between the germline termini. Inclusive of the bounding cysteine and phenylalanine, the CDR3 is 15 residues long. Just the 45-base CDR3 DNA is kept, in frame starting at base 1. Via the germline V gene, CDR1 is KGHSH and CDR2 LQKENI. To note about this clone: Its antigen has not been determined. No quality values exist for individual bases; no much larger clone is one base distant.

The time point label here, explained by the study, means: baseline before first vaccination. The vaccinee samples were drawn from two UK trials, COV001 and COV002, one of which was a single-blind randomized controlled phase 2/3 trial testing AZD1222 (ChAdOx1 nCoV-19) in healthy adults. Trial participant PBMC samples were collected at day 0 and day 28 after the second dose for TCRbeta chain sequencing. The CDR3 regions of human TCRbeta chains were analyzed by immunosequencing. As for how the authors treated the data: TCRs in the repertoires were compared against a reference library of SARS-CoV-2-specific TCRs that had been generated with the MIRA antigen-specificity platform. Breadth was defined as the fraction of unique TCRs that were SARS-CoV-2-associated. Depth was defined as the fraction of total T cells that were SARS-CoV-2-associated. Using the MIRA data, each spike-specific TCR was mapped to the spike region that the TCR reacts to and placed in a CD4 or CD8 class. Log10-transformed breadth and depth values were compared by one-way ANOVA with Sidak's multiple comparisons tests. TCRdb's version of the immuneACCESS table is confined to in-frame rearrangements and falls short of the full clone set. An unresolved V gene accounts for under half of the shortfall where checked; the remainder is of unknown origin. V, J and clone size were drawn from that table, and D and trimming were deduced from the DNA. The sample table contains approximately 89,000 clones; only one count was recorded for around nine tenths of them. More than 10% of the sample rests with the top ten.

The material was peripheral blood, obtained on day 0 of AZD1222 vaccination. This chain joins TRBV18 to TRBJ1-4, with the D gene uncertain. This TCR was sampled from an adult in good health. Here the CDR3 is given as CASSPSTATNEKLFF. The nucleotide sequence is TGTGCCAGCTCACCCTCAACCGCAACTAATGAAAAACTGTTTTTT.